This T cell receptor beta chain was sequenced in a study of identical twins. Concerning this clonotype itself: Its cognate antigen is unknown.

Germline assignment: CDR1 DFQATT and CDR2 SNEGSKA (reference sequence). There are 13 residues in the CDR3. V was cut by 5 bases and J by 5 bases, with 13 bases left in between. cDNA molecules carried unique molecular identifiers, and template switching added a universal primer site. One entry per CDR3 protein, called by TCRdb with MiXCR from the 5' RACE reads. This table holds more than 1.5 million distinct CDR3 sequences, about 32% found once. Findings of the study overall: One should note that invariant MAIT and iNKT cells could partly confound zero-insertion analyses. Conclusions rested on cross-sectional statistics rather than following the same donors. Out-of-frame alpha sequences that twins shared showed excess low generation probability.

The clonotype was recovered from a newborn girl in good health. The sequenced sample was cord blood. The rearrangement joins TRBV20-1 to TRBJ1-5, with D unclear. CDR3 in DNA: TGCAGTGCTCGCCGGTACGGGGATCAGCCCCAGCATTTT. The encoded protein is CSARRYGDQPQHF.